Listed here are 17 T cell receptor beta chains from one sample, sequenced in a study of cytomegalovirus exposure and HLA in healthy donors (dated by TCRdb to 2016 to 2017). The method behind the library was the immunoSEQ multiplex PCR assay. For the multiplex PCR, a mixture combining 60 forward primers for TCR Vbeta segments and 13 reverse primers for TCR Jbeta segments was used. TCRdb retrieved this table from immuneACCESS and kept in-frame rearrangements only. Not all clones are present; in checked studies, unresolved V genes account for under half, and no reason is known for the remainder. A total of roughly 84,000 clones appear in this sample, about 80% of them only once. Around 3.4% of the sample is taken by the ten largest. The sample comprised PBMCs. These receptors originate from a man between 50 and 59 years old in good health and CMV-seronegative.

The chain couples TRBV11-2 to TRBJ1-2, with TRBD1 matching 7 bases. Germline lookup yields CDR1 SGHAT and CDR2 FQNNGV. There are 12 residues in the CDR3. The J segment lost 6 bases and the V segment lost 4 bases, leaving 2 bases of the junction unmatched. For the CDR3, the DNA is TGTGCCAGCAGCTCAGACAGGGATGGCTACACCTTC. This encodes CASSSDRDGYTF.

This clone was observed once. V and J are TRBV6-5 and TRBJ1-2, with D unresolved. V was trimmed by 0 bases and J by 0 bases, leaving 8 bases between them. The CDR3 extends over 15 amino acids. CDR1 is MNHEY and CDR2 is SVGAGI in the germline V gene. CDR3 amino acids: CASSYSSGPNYGYTF. DNA of the CDR3: TGTGCCAGCAGTTACTCTTCAGGCCCTAACTATGGCTACACCTTC.

This clone was seen just once. The chain joins TRBV28 to TRBJ1-4; D not resolved. With 9 bases removed from V and 8 bases from J, the gap between germline ends came to 16 bases. This CDR3 is built from 13 residues. CDR1 MDHEN and CDR2 SYDVKM come from the germline V gene. CDR3 in DNA: TGTGCCAGTGAACAGAGGACGGGAGAAAAACTGTTTTTT. This translates into CASEQRTGEKLFF.

The chain carries TRBV2 and TRBJ1-5; 9 positions agree with TRBD1. In germline, CDR1 is SNHLY, CDR2 FYNNEI. This CDR3 comprises 14 residues. Unmatched junction bases numbered 5, after V lost 3 bases and J lost 8 bases. CDR3 region: CASSEQGQGKPQHF. Written as DNA, the CDR3 is TGTGCCAGCAGTGAGCAGGGACAGGGAAAGCCCCAGCATTTT.

The V call is TRBV28, the J call TRBJ2-5; D may be TRBD1 (7 bases). The DNA matches TRBJ2-7 better at its end, which makes the J call doubtful. The CDR3 runs 14 residues. The germline CDR1 and CDR2 sequences are MDHEN and SYDVKM. Written as DNA, the CDR3 is TGTGCCAGCAGTGGGGGGACAGTTTCCTACGAGCAGTACTTC. Translating it yields CASSGGTVSYEQYF.

The chain joins TRBV18 to TRBJ2-2; the match to TRBD2 covers 7 bases. CDR1 is KGHSH and CDR2 is LQKENI in the germline V gene. CDR3 length: 16 residues. Trimming cost V 0 bases and J 5 bases; bases outside gene matches: 6. The chain's CDR3 is CASSPPSRGRTGELFF. The CDR3 region has the DNA TGTGCCAGCTCACCACCATCGCGGGGGAGAACCGGGGAGCTGTTTTTT. Looking up the rest from reference TRBV18 and TRBJ2-2 gives the full variable domain: NAGVMQNPRHLVRRRGQEARLRCSPMKGHSHVYWYRQLPEEGLKFMVYLQKENIIDESGMPKERFSAEFPKEGPSILRIQQVVRGDSAAYFCASSPPSRGRTGELFFGEGSRLTVL.

The V call is TRBV2, the J call TRBJ2-7, with 9 bases fitting TRBD1. The CDR3 length is 11 residues. Trimming removed 10 bases from V and 4 bases from J; junction bases left unmatched: 2. Germline CDR1 and CDR2: SNHLY and FYNNEI. The CDR3 is CAMGQGYEQYF. The CDR3 bases are TGTGCCATGGGACAGGGATACGAGCAGTACTTC.

J is TRBJ2-1 and V is TRBV4-1; TRBD2 aligns across 7 bases. J lost 4 bases, V lost 1 base, and 10 bases had no gene match. Germline V gene sequence: CDR1 MGHRA, CDR2 YSYEKL. The CDR3 extends over 17 amino acids. The DNA of the CDR3 is TGCGCCAGCAGCCAAGTTGACCTGGGACTATCATACAATGAGCAGTTCTTC. Protein: CASSQVDLGLSYNEQFF.

The gene calls are TRBV9 and TRBJ1-2, with TRBD1 identical over 8 bases. V gave up 4 bases and J gave up 4 bases; unmatched junction bases: 12. Germline V CDR1 and CDR2: SGDLS, YYNGEE. This CDR3 is 16 amino acids long. The CDR3 spells CASSPTGQGQGYGYTF. CDR3 DNA sequence: TGTGCCAGCAGCCCCACCGGACAGGGTCAAGGCTATGGCTACACCTTC.

This clone was seen only a few times. V is TRBV15 and J is TRBJ2-3; 11 positions match TRBD2. Germline CDR1 is LNHNV and CDR2 is YYDKDF (reference sequence). V dropped 1 base and J dropped 2; count of bases not matched to a gene: 2. This CDR3 contains 16 residues. This CDR3 reads CATSRGLAGNTDTQYF. The CDR3 DNA sequence: TGTGCCACCAGCAGAGGACTAGCGGGGAACACAGATACGCAGTATTTT.

This clone was detected only a few times. The V call is TRBV6-1, the J call TRBJ1-5; 11 bases fit TRBD1. Germline V gene sequence: CDR1 MNHNS, CDR2 SASEGT. The CDR3 extends over 14 amino acids. Trimming cost V 8 bases and J 6 bases; bases outside gene matches: 6. The CDR3 sequence is CASGDRGNTQPQHF. In DNA, the CDR3 is TGTGCCAGCGGGGACAGGGGGAATACTCAGCCCCAGCATTTT.

CDR3 bases: TGTGCCAGCTCACCGGCGGGCACCGACAATGAGCAGTTCTTC. Translation: CASSPAGTDNEQFF. The chain employs TRBV18 and TRBJ2-1; D is perhaps TRBD2 (5 bases). The CDR3 covers 14 residues. In germline, CDR1 is KGHSH, CDR2 LQKENI. Trimming removed 3 bases at V and 5 bases at J, with 11 bases between.

The chain combines TRBV5-4 with TRBJ2-5, with 7 positions matching TRBD2. Trimming at V came to 0 bases and at J to 6 bases, leaving 5 bases not matched to a gene. Germline V gene lookup returns CDR1 SGHNT and CDR2 YYREEE (reference sequence). The CDR3 loop spans 14 amino acids. DNA for the CDR3: TGTGCCAGCAGCTTGGCCGGCGGGGGAAAGACCCAGTACTTC. It specifies CASSLAGGGKTQYF.

The chain joins TRBV28 to TRBJ2-2, with TRBD2 as a possible D gene (6 bases). Trimming took 7 bases from V and 3 from J, leaving 12 bases between them. This CDR3 contains 14 residues. Germline V gene lookup returns CDR1 MDHEN and CDR2 SYDVKM. The CDR3 reads CASMMGGDTGELFF. The CDR3 DNA sequence: TGTGCCAGCATGATGGGGGGAGACACCGGGGAGCTGTTTTTT.

The chain carries TRBV7-3 and TRBJ2-3; 8 bases map to TRBD1. The CDR3 is 15 amino acids. The junction had 1 base not matched to a gene; V was cut back by 2 bases and J by 0 bases. Germline V gene data show CDR1 as SGHTA and CDR2 as FQGTGA. Written as DNA, the CDR3 is TGTGCCAGCAGCTTAGACAGGGGTAGCACAGATACGCAGTATTTT. This gives the protein CASSLDRGSTDTQYF.

This chain links TRBV5-6 with TRBJ1-4; perhaps TRBD1 as D (6 bases). The germline CDR1 and CDR2 sequences are SGHDT and YYEEEE. Trimming stripped 5 bases from V and 5 bases from J, with 19 bases between. The CDR3 has 16 amino acids. For the CDR3, the DNA is TGTGCCAGCAGTCATAAAATGACAGGTTCCAATGAAAAACTGTTTTTT. Translated: CASSHKMTGSNEKLFF.

This chain links TRBV30 with TRBJ2-6; 7 nucleotides match TRBD1. The CDR3 totals 14 residues. J lost 2 bases, V lost 5 bases, and 3 bases had no gene match. CDR1 GTSNPN and CDR2 SVGIG come from the germline V gene (reference sequence). For the CDR3, the DNA is TGTGCCTGGGCAGGGGGTACTGGGGCCAACGTCCTGACTTTC. This sequence encodes CAWAGGTGANVLTF.